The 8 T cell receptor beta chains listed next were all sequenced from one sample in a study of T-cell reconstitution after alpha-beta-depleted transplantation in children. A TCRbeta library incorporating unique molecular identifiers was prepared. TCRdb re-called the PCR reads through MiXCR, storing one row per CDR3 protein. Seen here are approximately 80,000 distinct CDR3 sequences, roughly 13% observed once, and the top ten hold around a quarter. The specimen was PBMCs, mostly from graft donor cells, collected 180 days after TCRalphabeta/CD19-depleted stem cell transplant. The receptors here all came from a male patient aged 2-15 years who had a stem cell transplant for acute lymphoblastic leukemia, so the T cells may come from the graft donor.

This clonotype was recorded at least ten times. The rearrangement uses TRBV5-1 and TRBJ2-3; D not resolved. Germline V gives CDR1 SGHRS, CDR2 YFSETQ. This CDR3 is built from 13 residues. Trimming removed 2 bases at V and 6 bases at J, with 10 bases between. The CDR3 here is CASSFKRRDTQYF. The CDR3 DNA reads TGCGCCAGCAGCTTTAAGCGCCGCGATACGCAGTATTTT. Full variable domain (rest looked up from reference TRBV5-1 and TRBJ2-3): KAGVTQTPRYLIKTRGQQVTLSCSPISGHRSVSWYQQTPGQGLQFLFEYFSETQRNKGNFPGRFSGRQFSNSRSEMNVSTLELGDSALYLCASSFKRRDTQYFGPGTRLTVL.

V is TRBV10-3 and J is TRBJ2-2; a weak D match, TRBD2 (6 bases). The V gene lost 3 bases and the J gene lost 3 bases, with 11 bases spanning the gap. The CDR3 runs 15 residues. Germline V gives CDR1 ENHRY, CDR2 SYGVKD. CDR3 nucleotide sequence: TGTGCCATCAGTGATCCGGGACTCTACACCGGGGAGCTGTTTTTT. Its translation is CAISDPGLYTGELFF.

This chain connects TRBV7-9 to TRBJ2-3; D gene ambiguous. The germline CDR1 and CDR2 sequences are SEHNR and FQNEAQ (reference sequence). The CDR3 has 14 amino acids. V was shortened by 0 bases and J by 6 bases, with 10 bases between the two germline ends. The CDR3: CASSLAYGVDTQYF. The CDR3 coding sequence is TGTGCCAGCAGCTTAGCGTACGGAGTGGATACGCAGTATTTT.

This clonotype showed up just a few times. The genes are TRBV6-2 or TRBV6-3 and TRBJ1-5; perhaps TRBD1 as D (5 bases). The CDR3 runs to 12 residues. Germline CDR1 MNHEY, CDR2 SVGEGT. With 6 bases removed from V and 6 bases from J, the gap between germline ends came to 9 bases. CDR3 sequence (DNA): TGTGCCAGCAGCTCGGGGGTTCAGCCCCAGCATTTT. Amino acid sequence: CASSSGVQPQHF.

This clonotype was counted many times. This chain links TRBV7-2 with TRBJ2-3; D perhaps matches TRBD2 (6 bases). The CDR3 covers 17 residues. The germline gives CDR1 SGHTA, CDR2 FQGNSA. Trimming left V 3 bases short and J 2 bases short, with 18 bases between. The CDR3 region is CASSFALGSGYTDTQYF. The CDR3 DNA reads TGTGCCAGCAGCTTCGCCTTAGGCAGCGGGTACACAGATACGCAGTATTTT.

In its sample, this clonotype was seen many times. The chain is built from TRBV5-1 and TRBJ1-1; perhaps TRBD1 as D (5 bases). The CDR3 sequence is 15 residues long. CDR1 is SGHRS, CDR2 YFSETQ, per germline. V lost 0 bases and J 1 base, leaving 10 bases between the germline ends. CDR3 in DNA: TGCGCCAGCAGCTTGGGGGGACGGCCGAACACTGAAGCTTTCTTT. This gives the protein CASSLGGRPNTEAFF.

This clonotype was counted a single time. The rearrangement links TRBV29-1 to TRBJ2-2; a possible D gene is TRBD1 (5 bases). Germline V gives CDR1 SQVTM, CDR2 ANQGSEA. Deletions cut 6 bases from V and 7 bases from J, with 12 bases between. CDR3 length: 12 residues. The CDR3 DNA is TGCAGCGTGCTGCTGGGGCGCGGGGAGCTGTTTTTT. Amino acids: CSVLLGRGELFF.

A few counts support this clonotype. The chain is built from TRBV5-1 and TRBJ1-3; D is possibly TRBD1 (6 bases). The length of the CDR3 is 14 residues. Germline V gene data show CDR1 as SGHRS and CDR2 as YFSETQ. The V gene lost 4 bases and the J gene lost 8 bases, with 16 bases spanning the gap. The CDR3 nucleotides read TGCGCCAGCAGCCTGGGACATACCCAAGACACCATATATTTT. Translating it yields CASSLGHTQDTIYF. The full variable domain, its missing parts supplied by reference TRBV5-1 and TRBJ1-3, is KAGVTQTPRYLIKTRGQQVTLSCSPISGHRSVSWYQQTPGQGLQFLFEYFSETQRNKGNFPGRFSGRQFSNSRSEMNVSTLELGDSALYLCASSLGHTQDTIYFGEGSWLTVV.